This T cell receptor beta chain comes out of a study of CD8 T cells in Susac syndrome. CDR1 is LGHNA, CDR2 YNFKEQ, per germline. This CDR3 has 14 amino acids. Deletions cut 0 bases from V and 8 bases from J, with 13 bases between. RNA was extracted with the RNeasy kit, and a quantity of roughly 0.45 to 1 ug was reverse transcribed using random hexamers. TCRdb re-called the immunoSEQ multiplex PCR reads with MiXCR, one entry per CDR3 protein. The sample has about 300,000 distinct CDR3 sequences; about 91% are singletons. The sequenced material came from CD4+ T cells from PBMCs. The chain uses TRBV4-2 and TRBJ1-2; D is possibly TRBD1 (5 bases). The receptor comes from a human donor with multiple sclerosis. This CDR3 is CASSQDRGREGYTF. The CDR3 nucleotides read TGTGCCAGCAGCCAAGATCGGGGCAGAGAGGGCTACACCTTC.